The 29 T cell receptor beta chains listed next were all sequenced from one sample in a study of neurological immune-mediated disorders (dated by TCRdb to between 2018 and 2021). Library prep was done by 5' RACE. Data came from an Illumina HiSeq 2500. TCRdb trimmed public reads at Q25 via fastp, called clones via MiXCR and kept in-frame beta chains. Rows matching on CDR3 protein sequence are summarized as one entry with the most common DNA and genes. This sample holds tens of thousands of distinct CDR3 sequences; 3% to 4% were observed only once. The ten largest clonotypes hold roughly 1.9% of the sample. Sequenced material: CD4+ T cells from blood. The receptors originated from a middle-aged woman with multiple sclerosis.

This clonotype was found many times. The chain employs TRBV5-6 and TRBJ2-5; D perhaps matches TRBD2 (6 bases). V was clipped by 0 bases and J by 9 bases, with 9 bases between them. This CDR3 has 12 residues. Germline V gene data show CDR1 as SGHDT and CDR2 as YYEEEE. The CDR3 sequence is CASSLAERAQYF. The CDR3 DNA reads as TGTGCCAGCAGCTTGGCTGAGCGGGCCCAGTACTTC.

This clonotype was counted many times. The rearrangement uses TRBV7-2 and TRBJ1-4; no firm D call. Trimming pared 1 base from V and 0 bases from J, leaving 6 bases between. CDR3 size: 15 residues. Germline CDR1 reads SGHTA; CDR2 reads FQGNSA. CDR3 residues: CASSLEWTTNEKLFF. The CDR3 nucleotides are TGTGCCAGCAGCTTAGAGTGGACAACTAATGAAAAACTGTTTTTT. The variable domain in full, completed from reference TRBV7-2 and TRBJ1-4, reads GAGVSQSPSNKVTEKGKDVELRCDPISGHTALYWYRQSLGQGLEFLIYFQGNSAPDKSGLPSDRFSAERTGGSVSTLTIQRTQQEDSAVYLCASSLEWTTNEKLFFGSGTQLSVL.

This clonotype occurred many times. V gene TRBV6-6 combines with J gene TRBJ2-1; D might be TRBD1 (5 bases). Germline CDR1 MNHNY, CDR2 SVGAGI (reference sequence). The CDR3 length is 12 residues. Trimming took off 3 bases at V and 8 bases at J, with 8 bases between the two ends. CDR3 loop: CASSYMTDEQFF. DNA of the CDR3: TGTGCCAGCAGTTATATGACAGATGAGCAGTTCTTC.

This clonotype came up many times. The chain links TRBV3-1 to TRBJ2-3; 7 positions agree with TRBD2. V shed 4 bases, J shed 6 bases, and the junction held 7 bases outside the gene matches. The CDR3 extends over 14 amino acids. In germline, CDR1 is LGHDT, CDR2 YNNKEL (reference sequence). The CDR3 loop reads CASSPVTSADTQYF. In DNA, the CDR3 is TGTGCCAGCAGCCCAGTAACTAGCGCGGATACGCAGTATTTT.

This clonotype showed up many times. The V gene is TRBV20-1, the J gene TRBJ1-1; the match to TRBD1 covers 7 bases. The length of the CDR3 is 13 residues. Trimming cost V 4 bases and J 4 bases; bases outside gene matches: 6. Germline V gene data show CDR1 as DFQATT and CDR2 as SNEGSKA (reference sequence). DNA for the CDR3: TGCAGTGCTACCCAGGGGGTAGCCACTGAAGCTTTCTTT. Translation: CSATQGVATEAFF.

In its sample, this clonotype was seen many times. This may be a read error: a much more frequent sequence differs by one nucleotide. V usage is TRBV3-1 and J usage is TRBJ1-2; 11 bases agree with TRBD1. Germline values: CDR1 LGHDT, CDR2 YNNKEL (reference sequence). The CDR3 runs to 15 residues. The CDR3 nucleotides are TGTGCCAACAGCCTCCTGGGACAGGGGGTCTATGGCTACACCTTC. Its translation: CANSLLGQGVYGYTF.

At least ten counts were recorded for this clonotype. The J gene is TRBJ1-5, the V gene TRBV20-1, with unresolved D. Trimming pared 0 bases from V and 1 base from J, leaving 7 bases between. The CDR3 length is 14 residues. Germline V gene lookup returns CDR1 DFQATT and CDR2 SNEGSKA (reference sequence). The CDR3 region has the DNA TGCAGTGCTAGAGAAGGGTGGAGCAATCAGCCCCAGCATTTT. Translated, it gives CSAREGWSNQPQHF.

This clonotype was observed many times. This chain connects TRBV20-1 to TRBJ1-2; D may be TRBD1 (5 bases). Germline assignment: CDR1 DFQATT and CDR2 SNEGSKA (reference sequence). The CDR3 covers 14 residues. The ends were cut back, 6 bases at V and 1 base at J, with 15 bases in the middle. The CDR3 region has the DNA TGCAGTGCCCGGGGTAGGGGATTTAACTATGGCTACACCTTC. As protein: CSARGRGFNYGYTF.

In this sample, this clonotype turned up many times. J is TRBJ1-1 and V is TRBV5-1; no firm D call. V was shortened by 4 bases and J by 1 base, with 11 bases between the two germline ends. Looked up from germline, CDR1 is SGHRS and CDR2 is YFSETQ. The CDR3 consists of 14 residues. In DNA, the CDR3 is TGCGCCAGCAGCAGAGCGGCAGAGAACACTGAAGCTTTCTTT. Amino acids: CASSRAAENTEAFF.

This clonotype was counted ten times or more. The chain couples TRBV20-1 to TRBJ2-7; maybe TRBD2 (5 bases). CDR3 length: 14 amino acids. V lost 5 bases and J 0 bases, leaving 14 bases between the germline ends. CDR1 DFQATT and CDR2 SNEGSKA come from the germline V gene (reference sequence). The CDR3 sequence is CSAASQTNSYEQYF. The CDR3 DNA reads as TGCAGTGCTGCAAGTCAGACTAACTCCTACGAGCAGTACTTC.

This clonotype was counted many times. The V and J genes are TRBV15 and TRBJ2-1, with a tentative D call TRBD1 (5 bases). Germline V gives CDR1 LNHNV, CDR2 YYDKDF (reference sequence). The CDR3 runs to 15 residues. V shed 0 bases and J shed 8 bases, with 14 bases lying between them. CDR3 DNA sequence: TGTGCCACCAGCAGAGAGTTGGCAGGGAACGATGAGCAGTTCTTC. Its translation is CATSRELAGNDEQFF.

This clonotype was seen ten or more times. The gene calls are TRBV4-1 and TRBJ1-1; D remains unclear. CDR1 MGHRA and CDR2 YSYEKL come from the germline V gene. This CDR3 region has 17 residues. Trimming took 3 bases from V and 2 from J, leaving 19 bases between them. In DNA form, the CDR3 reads TGCGCCAGCAGCCAGATTTGGGTCGTCAGGCTAAACACTGAAGCTTTCTTT. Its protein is CASSQIWVVRLNTEAFF.

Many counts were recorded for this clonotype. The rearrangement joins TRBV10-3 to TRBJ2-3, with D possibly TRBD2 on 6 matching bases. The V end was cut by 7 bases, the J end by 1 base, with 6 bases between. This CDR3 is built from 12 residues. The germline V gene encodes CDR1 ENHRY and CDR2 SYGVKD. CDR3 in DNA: TGTGCCATCACTAGCGGCACAGATACGCAGTATTTT. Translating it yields CAITSGTDTQYF.

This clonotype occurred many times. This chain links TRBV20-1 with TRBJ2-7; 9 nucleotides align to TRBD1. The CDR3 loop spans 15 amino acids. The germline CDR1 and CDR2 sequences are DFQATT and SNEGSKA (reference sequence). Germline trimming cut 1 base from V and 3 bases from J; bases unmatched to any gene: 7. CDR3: CSARASDRGNYEQYF. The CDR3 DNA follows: TGCAGTGCTAGAGCCTCGGACAGGGGCAACTACGAGCAGTACTTC.

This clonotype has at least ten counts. CDR3 DNA: TGTGCCAGTAGTATAGGCGGACGTGTCGGCACAGATACGCAGTATTTT. Translated, it gives CASSIGGRVGTDTQYF. The chain recombines TRBV19 with TRBJ2-3; D is ambiguous. The CDR3 runs 16 residues. Trimming left V 1 base short and J 1 base short, with 12 bases between. In germline, CDR1 is LNHDA, CDR2 SQIVND (reference sequence).

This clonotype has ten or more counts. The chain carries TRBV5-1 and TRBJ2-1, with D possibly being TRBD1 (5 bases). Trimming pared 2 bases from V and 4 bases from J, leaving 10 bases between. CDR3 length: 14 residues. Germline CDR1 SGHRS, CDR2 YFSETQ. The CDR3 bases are TGCGCCAGCAGCTTAAGGGGCCGGTACAATGAGCAGTTCTTC. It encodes CASSLRGRYNEQFF.

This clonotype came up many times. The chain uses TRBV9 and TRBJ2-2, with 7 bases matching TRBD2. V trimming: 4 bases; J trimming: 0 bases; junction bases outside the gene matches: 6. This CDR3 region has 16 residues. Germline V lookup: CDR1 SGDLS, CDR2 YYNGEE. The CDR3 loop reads CASSHPGGSNTGELFF. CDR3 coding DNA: TGTGCCAGCAGCCACCCGGGGGGTTCGAACACCGGGGAGCTGTTTTTT.

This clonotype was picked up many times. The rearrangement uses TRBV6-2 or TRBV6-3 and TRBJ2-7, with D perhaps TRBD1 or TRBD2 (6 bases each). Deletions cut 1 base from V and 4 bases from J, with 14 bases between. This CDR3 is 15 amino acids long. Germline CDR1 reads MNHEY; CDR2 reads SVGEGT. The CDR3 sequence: CASSYLGGTKYEQYF. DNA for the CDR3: TGTGCCAGCAGTTACTTGGGGGGCACTAAGTACGAGCAGTACTTC.

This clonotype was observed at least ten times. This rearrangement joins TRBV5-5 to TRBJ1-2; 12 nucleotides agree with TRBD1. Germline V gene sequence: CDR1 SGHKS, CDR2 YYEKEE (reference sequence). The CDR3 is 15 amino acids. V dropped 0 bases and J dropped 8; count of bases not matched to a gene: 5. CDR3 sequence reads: CASSLDAGTGGGYTF. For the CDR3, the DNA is TGTGCCAGCAGCTTGGATGCCGGGACAGGGGGCGGCTACACCTTC.

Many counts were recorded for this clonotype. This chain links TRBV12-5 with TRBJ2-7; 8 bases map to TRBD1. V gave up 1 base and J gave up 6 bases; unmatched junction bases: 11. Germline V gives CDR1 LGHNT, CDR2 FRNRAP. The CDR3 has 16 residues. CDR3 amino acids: CASGLAHGQGASEQYF. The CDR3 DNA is TGTGCTAGTGGTTTGGCTCATGGACAGGGAGCTAGCGAGCAGTACTTC.

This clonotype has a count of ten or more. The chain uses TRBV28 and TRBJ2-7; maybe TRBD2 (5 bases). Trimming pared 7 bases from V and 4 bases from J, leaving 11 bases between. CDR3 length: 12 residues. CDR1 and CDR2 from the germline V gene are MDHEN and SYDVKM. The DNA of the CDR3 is TGTGCCAGCAAGAGGGCCACATACGAGCAGTACTTC. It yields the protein CASKRATYEQYF.

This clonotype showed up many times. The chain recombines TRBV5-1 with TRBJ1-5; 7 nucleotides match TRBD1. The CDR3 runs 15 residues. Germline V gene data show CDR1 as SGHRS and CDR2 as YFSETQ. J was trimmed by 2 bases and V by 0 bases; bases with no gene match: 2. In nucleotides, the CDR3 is TGCGCCAGCAGCTTGGGGAGGGGGCGCAATCAGCCCCAGCATTTT. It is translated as CASSLGRGRNQPQHF.

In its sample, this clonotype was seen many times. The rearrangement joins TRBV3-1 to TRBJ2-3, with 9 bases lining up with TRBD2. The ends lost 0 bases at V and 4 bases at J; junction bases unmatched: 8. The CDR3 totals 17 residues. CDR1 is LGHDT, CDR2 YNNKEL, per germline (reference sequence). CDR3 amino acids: CASSQDLLAGRADTQYF. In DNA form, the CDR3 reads TGTGCCAGCAGCCAAGATCTGCTAGCGGGGCGCGCAGATACGCAGTATTTT.

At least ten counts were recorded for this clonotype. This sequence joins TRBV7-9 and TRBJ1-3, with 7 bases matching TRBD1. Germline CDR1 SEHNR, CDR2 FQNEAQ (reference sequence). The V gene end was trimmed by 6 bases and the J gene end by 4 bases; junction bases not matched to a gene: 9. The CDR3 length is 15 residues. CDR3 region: CASSRTGSTGNTIYF. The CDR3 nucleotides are TGTGCCAGCAGTAGGACAGGAAGTACAGGAAACACCATATATTTT.

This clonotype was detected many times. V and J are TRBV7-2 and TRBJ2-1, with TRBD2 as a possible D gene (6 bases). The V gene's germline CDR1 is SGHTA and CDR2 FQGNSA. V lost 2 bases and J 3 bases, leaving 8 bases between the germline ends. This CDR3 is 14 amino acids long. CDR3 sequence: CASSLLRGYNEQFF. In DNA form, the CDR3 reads TGTGCCAGCAGCTTATTGCGGGGCTACAATGAGCAGTTCTTC.

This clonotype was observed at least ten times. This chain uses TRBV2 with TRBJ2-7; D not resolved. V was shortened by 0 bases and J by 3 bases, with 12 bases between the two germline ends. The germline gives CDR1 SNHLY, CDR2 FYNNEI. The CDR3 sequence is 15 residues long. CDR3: CASSEAAAGLYEQYF. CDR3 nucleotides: TGTGCCAGCAGTGAAGCCGCGGCAGGCCTCTACGAGCAGTACTTC.

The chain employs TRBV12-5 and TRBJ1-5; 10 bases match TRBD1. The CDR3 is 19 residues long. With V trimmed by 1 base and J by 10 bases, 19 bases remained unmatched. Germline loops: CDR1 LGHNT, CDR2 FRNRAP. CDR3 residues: CASGLGAKLGQGERIPQHF. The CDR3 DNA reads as TGTGCTAGTGGTTTGGGGGCAAAGCTTGGACAGGGGGAAAGGATACCCCAGCATTTT.

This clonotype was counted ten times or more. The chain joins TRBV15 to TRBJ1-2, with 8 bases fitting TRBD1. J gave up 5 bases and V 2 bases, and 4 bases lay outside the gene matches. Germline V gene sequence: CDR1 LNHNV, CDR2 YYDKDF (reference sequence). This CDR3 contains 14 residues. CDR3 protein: CATSRLGQEYGYTF. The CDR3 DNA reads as TGTGCCACCAGCAGATTGGGACAGGAGTATGGCTACACCTTC.

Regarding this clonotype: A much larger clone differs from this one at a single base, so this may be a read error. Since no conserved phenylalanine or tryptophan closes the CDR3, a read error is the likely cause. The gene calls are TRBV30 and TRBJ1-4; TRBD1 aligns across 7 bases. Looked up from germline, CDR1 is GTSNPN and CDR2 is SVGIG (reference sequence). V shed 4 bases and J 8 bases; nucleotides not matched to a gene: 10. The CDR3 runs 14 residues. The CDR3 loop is CAWNIGRGYEKLFC. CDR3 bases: TGTGCCTGGAATATTGGCAGGGGGTACGAAAAACTGTTTTGT.